This TCR beta chain came from a study of blood T cells in healthy people across ages. Points from the study as a whole: The study found more naive CD4+ cells and higher diversity in long-lived than aged donors.

A word on this clonotype: What it binds is not known.

Together with a sample-barcoded 5' primer, a J-beta primer mix was included in a second PCR lasting about 7 to 12 cycles. TCRdb itself ran the 5' RACE reads through MiXCR, one entry per CDR3 protein. The repertoire consists of approximately 1,000,000 distinct CDR3 sequences, with roughly two fifths occurring once and the leading ten covering roughly 14%. Germline V gene data show CDR1 as SGHVS and CDR2 as FQNEAQ. The CDR3 sequence is 16 residues long. Germline trimming cut 5 bases from V and 3 bases from J; bases unmatched to any gene: 9. The clonotype originates from a man aged 18-30 years in good health. The chain combines TRBV7-8 with TRBJ1-3, with 8 positions matching TRBD1. Source material: blood. The CDR3 here is CASSKYRTGNGNTIYF. Written as DNA, the CDR3 is TGTGCCAGCAGCAAGTACCGGACAGGGAATGGAAACACCATATATTTT.